The rows below give T cell receptor beta chains drawn from one sample of a study of T cells in Graves' hyperthyroidism and ophthalmopathy. TCRdb used MiXCR to reprocess the multiplex PCR reads, holding one entry per CDR3 protein. Of a few hundred thousand distinct CDR3 sequences in the sample, about 14% were seen once. The specimen sequenced was blood. These receptors all come from a woman in her 30s with Graves' ophthalmopathy. Both conserved end residues are part of each CDR3. The D gene is left open where the match is weak. Rows give clone size only sometimes, using once, few, many, or a class for an expanded clone.

many,-,TRBV11-3,TRBJ2-3,TGTGCCAGCAGACTCATGTCTGCTAGCACAGATACGCAGTATTTT,CASRLMSASTDTQYF
many,-,TRBV18,TRBJ1-1,TGTGCCAGCTCACCATTAGCAGGGGAGGTTTACGACACTGAAGCTTTCTTT,CASSPLAGEVYDTEAFF
many,TRBD2,TRBV30,TRBJ2-5,TGTGCCTGGACCCAGACTAGCGGGATAGAGACCCAGTACTTC,CAWTQTSGIETQYF
many,-,TRBV7-2,TRBJ1-1,TGTGCCAGCAGCTTAAATCCTGGGGATTGGAGCACTGAAGCTTTCTTT,CASSLNPGDWSTEAFF
-,-,TRBV14,TRBJ1-2,TGTGCCAGCAGCCAACAGCTAGGCTATGGCTACACCTTC,CASSQQLGYGYTF
many,TRBD1,TRBV7-9,TRBJ2-2,TGTGCCAGCAGCGCACTCGGACAGGGGGGATCGTCCGGGGAGCTGTTTTTT,CASSALGQGGSSGELFF
many,-,TRBV18,TRBJ2-1,TGTGCCAGCTCCCCCCCAGCCCAAAGTCAGTACAATGAGCAGTTCTTC,CASSPPAQSQYNEQFF
many,TRBD2,TRBV20-1,TRBJ2-3,TGCAGTGCTAGATCGTGGGCTAGCGGGGGCACAGATACGCAGTATTTT,CSARSWASGGTDTQYF
many,-,TRBV20-1,TRBJ1-1,TGCAGTGCTAGAGCGGTTAAAACAGTGAACACTGAAGCTTTCTTT,CSARAVKTVNTEAFF
-,-,TRBV12-3/TRBV12-4,TRBJ1-5,TGTGCCAGCAGTTTTTCCCTACCGGGAGGCAATCAGCCCCAGCATTTT,CASSFSLPGGNQPQHF
many,-,TRBV18,TRBJ2-1,TGTGCCAGCTCACCACCAGAGGGGCCCTCCTACAATGAGCAGTTCTTC,CASSPPEGPSYNEQFF
few,TRBD1,TRBV7-9,TRBJ2-7,TGTGCCAGCAGCTTCGTGGGGACAGGGCCAAACTACGAGCAGTACTTC,CASSFVGTGPNYEQYF
many,TRBD2,TRBV6-5,TRBJ2-5,TGTGCCAGCAGTTACGCGAGCGGGGCAGAGACCCAGTACTTC,CASSYASGAETQYF
many,-,TRBV29-1,TRBJ2-7,TGCAGCGTTGGTCAGGGTGCCCACGAGCAGTACTTC,CSVGQGAHEQYF
many,TRBD1,TRBV28,TRBJ1-5,TGTGCCAGCAGCTCGGGACAGGGCCCAGGTCGGCCCCAGCATTTT,CASSSGQGPGRPQHF
many,-,TRBV12-3/TRBV12-4,TRBJ2-5,TGTGCCAGCAGTCGGGGACCCGGGGAGACCCAGTACTTC,CASSRGPGETQYF
many,TRBD1,TRBV6-1,TRBJ2-7,TGTGCCAGCACGGACAGGGCCGAGCAGTACTTC,CASTDRAEQYF
few,-,TRBV20-1,TRBJ2-5,TGCAGTGCTAGAGTTGTCGGGTCTAGGGAGACCCAGTACTTC,CSARVVGSRETQYF
many,-,TRBV28,TRBJ1-1,TGTGCCAGCAGTGTCCACAAGGGCCGGTACACTGAAGCTTTCTTT,CASSVHKGRYTEAFF
few,-,TRBV7-9,TRBJ1-2,TGTGCCAGCAGCTCCTCAATTAACTATGGCTACACCTTC,CASSSSINYGYTF
few,-,TRBV5-6,TRBJ2-7,TGTGCCAGCAGCTTGCTGGCTGGTCGGGGATCCTCCTACGAGCAGTACTTC,CASSLLAGRGSSYEQYF
many,-,TRBV29-1,TRBJ1-2,TGCAGCGTTTCCAGGACCGTTGGCTACACCTTC,CSVSRTVGYTF
many,TRBD1,TRBV9,TRBJ1-2,TGTGCCAGCAGCGTGGGGGGACAGGGGTACGGCTACACCTTC,CASSVGGQGYGYTF
-,-,TRBV6-1,TRBJ1-5,TGTGCCAGCAGAACGTCATTCCAAGGTAATCAGCCCCAGCATTTT,CASRTSFQGNQPQHF
many,TRBD2,TRBV20-1,TRBJ2-1,TGCAGCGCGCTAGCGGGGGGCCTCAATGAGCAGTTCTTC,CSALAGGLNEQFF
many,-,TRBV12-3/TRBV12-4,TRBJ2-7,TGTGCCAGCAGTTTAGCCCGGACATACTTCTACGAGCAGTACTTC,CASSLARTYFYEQYF
-,TRBD2,TRBV12-3/TRBV12-4,TRBJ2-2,TGTGCCAGCAGTTTAGGTAGCGGGGGGGCCGGTCACACCGGGGAGCTGTTTTTT,CASSLGSGGAGHTGELFF
many,-,TRBV6-1,TRBJ1-1,TGTGCCAGCAGCCGGAATTGGGACACTGAAGCTTTCTTT,CASSRNWDTEAFF
many,-,TRBV6-1,TRBJ2-7,TGTGCCAGCAGTCCCACGGGTGCCGGGTACGAGCAGTACTTC,CASSPTGAGYEQYF
many,-,TRBV7-2,TRBJ1-4,TGTGCCAGCAGCTTAGGGGGCAGACCTGGGGTGGAAAAACTGTTTTTT,CASSLGGRPGVEKLFF
few,-,TRBV19,TRBJ1-5,TGTGCCAGTAATCCCACAGGTACTAATCAGCCCCAGCATTTT,CASNPTGTNQPQHF
many,-,TRBV5-1,TRBJ2-1,TGCGCCAGCAGCTTGGTGGTTGGGGTTGCCGAGCAGTTCTTC,CASSLVVGVAEQFF
few,-,TRBV27,TRBJ1-2,TGTACCAGCGGTCCCCCGGGACAAAACTATGGCTACACCTTC,CTSGPPGQNYGYTF
many,-,TRBV7-2,TRBJ2-5,TGTGCCAGCAGCTTAGCCGGACAGTCGGGGACCCAGTACTTC,CASSLAGQSGTQYF
-,-,TRBV10-1,TRBJ2-3,TGCGCCAGCAGTGAGTCGTTAGTGGCAGATACGCAGTATTTT,CASSESLVADTQYF
few,-,TRBV15,TRBJ2-2,TGTGCCACCAGAAAGGAGACAGAGAACACCGGGGAGCTGTTTTTT,CATRKETENTGELFF
few,-,TRBV9,TRBJ1-1,TGTGCCAGCAGCACCCCCGGGGAAACTGAAGCTTTCTTT,CASSTPGETEAFF
many,-,TRBV9,TRBJ1-1,TGTGCCAGCAGCGTTACTTCAGGGGATCCTGAAGCTTTCTTT,CASSVTSGDPEAFF
once,TRBD2,TRBV7-8,TRBJ2-7,TGTGCCAGCAGCAACACTGGGACTAGCTCCTACGAGCAGTACTTC,CASSNTGTSSYEQYF
few,TRBD2,TRBV10-3,TRBJ2-5,TGTGCCATCAGGGCGGAATCGGGAGGAGAGACCCAGTACTTC,CAIRAESGGETQYF
many,-,TRBV28,TRBJ1-1,TGTGCCAGCGGAATTGGGGGGGGAGGAACTGAAGCTTTCTTT,CASGIGGGGTEAFF
-,TRBD2,TRBV5-6,TRBJ2-6,TGTGCCAGCAGTTTTGCCGGACTAGCGGGGTCTGGGGCCAACGTCCTGACTTTC,CASSFAGLAGSGANVLTF
many,TRBD1,TRBV2,TRBJ1-2,TGTGCCAGCAGTTTCACACCCGGACAGGGACAAAGAAACTATGGCTACACCTTC,CASSFTPGQGQRNYGYTF
many,TRBD2,TRBV28,TRBJ2-5,TGTGCGGCGGGGGGCCAAGAGACCCAGTACTTC,CAAGGQETQYF
-,-,TRBV28,TRBJ1-6,TGTCCCCAACAGCAGGAGGGATCCTATAATTCACCCCTCCACTTT,CPQQQEGSYNSPLHF
few,-,TRBV4-1,TRBJ2-7,TGCGCCAGCAGCCATGGGCGGACGGGGGTCTACGAGCAGTACTTC,CASSHGRTGVYEQYF
many,-,TRBV30,TRBJ1-1,TGTGCCTGGAGTCTTCGGACGGGATTCGGGGCTGAAGCTTTCTTT,CAWSLRTGFGAEAFF
-,TRBD1,TRBV3-1,TRBJ2-2,TGTGCCAGCAGCTATTGGACAGGTTTGAACACCGGGGAGCTGTTTTTT,CASSYWTGLNTGELFF